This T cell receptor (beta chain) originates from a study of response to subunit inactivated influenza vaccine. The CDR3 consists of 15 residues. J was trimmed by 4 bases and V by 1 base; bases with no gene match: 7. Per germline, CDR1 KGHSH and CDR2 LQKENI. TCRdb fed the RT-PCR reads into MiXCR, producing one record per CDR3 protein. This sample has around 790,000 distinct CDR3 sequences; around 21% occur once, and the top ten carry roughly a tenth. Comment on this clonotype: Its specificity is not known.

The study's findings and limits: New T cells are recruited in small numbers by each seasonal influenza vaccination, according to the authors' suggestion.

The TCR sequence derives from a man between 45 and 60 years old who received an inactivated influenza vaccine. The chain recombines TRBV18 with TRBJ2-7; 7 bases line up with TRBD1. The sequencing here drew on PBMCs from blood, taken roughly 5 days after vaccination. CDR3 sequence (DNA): TGTGCCAGCTCACCACAGGCTAAACAGGGGTACGAGCAGTACTTC. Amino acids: CASSPQAKQGYEQYF.